This is a list of T cell receptor beta chains from one sample in a study of T cell repertoires in cytomegalovirus infection. These receptors have no identified antigens. TCRdb passed the reads through MiXCR, listing each CDR3 protein once. The sample carries approximately 73,000 distinct CDR3 sequences, approximately 42% recorded once. Material: CD8+ T cells from cultured PBMCs, obtained from culture after CMV antigen stimulation. The receptor set was obtained from a human donor in good health (CMV status not recorded). Some clones in this sample may be carry-over from other donors' samples. Both conserved end residues are part of each CDR3. A D gene is named only where the DNA matches it firmly. Clone size is shown for a subset of rows, as once, few, many or a class of expanded clone.

D gene	V gene	clone size	J gene	CDR3 DNA	CDR3 protein
TRBD1	TRBV11-2	NA	TRBJ2-7	TGTGCCAGCAGCTTAGATTTTGACAGGGCCTCCTACGAGCAGTACTTC	CASSLDFDRASYEQYF
NA	TRBV11-2	many	TRBJ1-1	TGTGCCAGCAGCTTAACCCCCGTTAGGGGCTCTGAAGCTTTCTTT	CASSLTPVRGSEAFF
NA	TRBV7-8	NA	TRBJ2-2	TGTGCCAGCAGCTTAAGACGGCAGGGGAACACCGGGGAGCTGTTTTTT	CASSLRRQGNTGELFF
TRBD1	TRBV7-9	NA	TRBJ1-1	TGTGCCAGCAGCGGAGGGCAGGGGGATACTGAAGCTTTCTTT	CASSGGQGDTEAFF
TRBD2	TRBV7-9	NA	TRBJ2-2	TGTGCCAGCAGCTTAGGCCTAGCGGGGGCCGTCACCGGGGAGCTGTTTTTT	CASSLGLAGAVTGELFF
TRBD1	TRBV6-6	NA	TRBJ1-2	TGTGCCACCAGCGGGAGACAGGGTGCTAACTATGGCTACACCTTC	CATSGRQGANYGYTF
TRBD1	TRBV19	once	TRBJ2-1	TGTGCCAGTAGCGACTCACAGGGACAGATGTTGGAGTTCTTC	CASSDSQGQMLEFF
NA	TRBV2	once	TRBJ2-7	TGTGCCAGCAGTGATGATGCTGGGTCCCCCTACGAGCAGTACTTC	CASSDDAGSPYEQYF
TRBD2	TRBV7-3	NA	TRBJ2-1	TGTGCCAGCAGCTTTGGACTAGCGGGGATTAGTGAGGGGCTTAGCAATGAGCAGTTCTTC	CASSFGLAGISEGLSNEQFF
NA	TRBV19	NA	TRBJ1-5	TGTGCCAGTAGAGGACAGTTAAGCAATCAGCCCCAGCATTTT	CASRGQLSNQPQHF
NA	TRBV7-9	few	TRBJ1-2	TGTGCCAGCACCCTTCTATGGGGGGCTAACTATGGCTACACCTTC	CASTLLWGANYGYTF
TRBD1	TRBV11-3	NA	TRBJ2-2	TGTGCCAGCAGCTTAGATGTACAGGGGAGCGGGGAGCTGTTTTTT	CASSLDVQGSGELFF
TRBD1	TRBV4-3	NA	TRBJ1-6	TGCGCCAGCAGCCAAGATCGGGGCAGGGGGAATTCACCCCTCCACTTT	CASSQDRGRGNSPLHF